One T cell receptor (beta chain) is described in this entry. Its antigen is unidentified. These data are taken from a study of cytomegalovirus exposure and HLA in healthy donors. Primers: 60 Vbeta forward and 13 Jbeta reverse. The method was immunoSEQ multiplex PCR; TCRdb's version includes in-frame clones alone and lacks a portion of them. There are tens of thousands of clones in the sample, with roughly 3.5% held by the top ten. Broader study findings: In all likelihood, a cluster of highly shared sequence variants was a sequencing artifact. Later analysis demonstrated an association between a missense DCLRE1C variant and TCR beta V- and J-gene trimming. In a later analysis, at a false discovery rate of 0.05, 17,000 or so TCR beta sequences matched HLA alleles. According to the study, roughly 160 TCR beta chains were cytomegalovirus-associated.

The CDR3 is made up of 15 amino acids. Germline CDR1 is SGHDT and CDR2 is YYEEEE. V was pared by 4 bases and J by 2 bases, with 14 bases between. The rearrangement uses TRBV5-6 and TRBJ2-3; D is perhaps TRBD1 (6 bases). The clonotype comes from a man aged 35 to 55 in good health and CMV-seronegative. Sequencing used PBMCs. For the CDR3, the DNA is TGTGCCAGCAGCCCAGACAGGTACGACACAGATACGCAGTATTTT. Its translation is CASSPDRYDTDTQYF.